This note documents a single T cell receptor (beta chain) sequence. This entry comes from a study of Tregs in tolerant kidney transplant recipients. CD4+CD25+CD127- Tregs, CD4+CD25- non-Tregs, CD4 and CD8 cells were sorted. The CDR3 runs to 15 residues. Germline V CDR1 and CDR2: SGHDN, FVKESK. V trimming: 2 bases; J trimming: 9 bases; junction bases outside the gene matches: 9. The assay was immunoSEQ multiplex PCR, and TCRdb's table has in-frame clones only and misses some. The table lists fewer than 70,000 clones, around 80% of them singletons. The sequencing input was CD4+ T cells from blood. The chain couples TRBV14 to TRBJ1-1, with 10 bases identical to TRBD1. The clonotype comes from a human donor in good health. CDR3 in DNA: TGTGCCAGCAGCCAACCGACAGGGGGCCGAGCGCAAGCTTTCTTT. Protein: CASSQPTGGRAQAFF.